The 30 T cell receptor beta chains presented below share a single source sample, sequenced in a study of T cells after yellow fever vaccination (dated by TCRdb to between 2017 and 2020). The treatment or condition label of this sample denotes: live attenuated yellow fever vaccine strain. The library was obtained by 5' RACE. Sequencing took place on an Illumina NovaSeq 6000. TCRdb trimmed the raw reads at Q25, called clones with MiXCR and kept productive beta chains. Identical CDR3 proteins give one entry, which carries the most common genes and DNA. The sample includes about 320,000 distinct CDR3 sequences, with about 10% observed a single time. In total, the top ten clones hold about 3.5% of the sample. The material was CD4+ T cells sorted from PBMCs, obtained 45 days after the yellow fever booster vaccination. The receptors shown here come from a man younger than 30 who received the YFV17D yellow fever vaccine.

This clonotype turned up a few times. The genes are TRBV20-1 and TRBJ2-1; TRBD2 aligns across 8 bases. The CDR3 has 13 residues. Germline CDR1 and CDR2: DFQATT and SNEGSKA (reference sequence). The V and J ends lost 4 bases and 8 bases, in that order; junction bases with no gene match: 7. DNA for the CDR3: TGCAGTGCTAAGTCGGGGGGGCCTCATGAGCAGTTCTTC. Encoded protein: CSAKSGGPHEQFF.

This clonotype was recorded many times. V gene TRBV5-6 combines with J gene TRBJ2-7; D gene uncertain. The CDR3 extends over 11 amino acids. From germline, CDR1 is SGHDT and CDR2 YYEEEE. V shed 3 bases and J shed 0 bases, with 1 base lying between them. The CDR3 spells CASSSSYEQYV. The CDR3 DNA reads TGTGCCAGCAGCTCCTCCTACGAGCAGTACGTC.

This clonotype has ten or more counts. The V gene is TRBV11-1, the J gene TRBJ1-2; D is uncertain. Trimming removed 1 base from V and 3 bases from J, with 15 bases in between. Germline assignment: CDR1 SGHAT and CDR2 FQDESV (reference sequence). The CDR3 contains 16 residues. CDR3 in amino acids: CASSLEVGRSDYGYTF. CDR3 in DNA: TGTGCCAGCAGCTTAGAGGTCGGGAGGAGCGACTATGGCTACACCTTC.

This clonotype came up many times. This sequence joins TRBV29-1 and TRBJ1-2; D unresolved. This CDR3 comprises 10 residues. V dropped 4 bases and J dropped 7 bases, with 7 bases sitting between them. Germline V lookup: CDR1 SQVTM, CDR2 ANQGSEA. The CDR3 region has the DNA TGCAGCGTTGGAAGACTTGGCTACACCTTC. Protein product: CSVGRLGYTF.

This clonotype was seen at least ten times. The genes are TRBV5-1 and TRBJ1-1; D unclear. This CDR3 is built from 14 residues. Trimming pared 0 bases from V and 1 base from J, leaving 7 bases between. Germline-derived CDR1 and CDR2 are SGHRS and YFSETQ. CDR3 nucleotides: TGCGCCAGCAGCTTGGACGGCGGGAACACTGAAGCTTTCTTT. Translating gives CASSLDGGNTEAFF.

The V and J genes are TRBV7-3 and TRBJ2-1; 11 bases are a match to TRBD2. Germline V gene sequence: CDR1 SGHTA, CDR2 FQGTGA. The length of the CDR3 is 14 residues. V dropped 5 bases and J dropped 8; count of bases not matched to a gene: 5. CDR3: CASSIAGGQDEQFF. The CDR3 DNA reads as TGTGCCAGCAGCATAGCGGGGGGGCAGGATGAGCAGTTCTTC.

The rearrangement joins TRBV12-3 or TRBV12-4 to TRBJ2-7; 8 nucleotides agree with TRBD1. This CDR3 is built from 14 residues. V trimming: 3 bases; J trimming: 3 bases; junction bases outside the gene matches: 4. The CDR3 DNA reads as TGTGCCAGCAGTTTGACAGGGGCCTTCTACGAGCAGTACTTC. It encodes CASSLTGAFYEQYF.

This clonotype was found a few times. The chain uses TRBV2 and TRBJ2-5; D uncertain. V was trimmed by 6 bases and J by 1 base, leaving 6 bases between them. The germline V gene has CDR1 SNHLY and CDR2 FYNNEI. CDR3 length: 12 residues. The CDR3 here is CASRAFQETQYF. The CDR3 bases are TGTGCCAGCAGGGCCTTCCAAGAGACCCAGTACTTC.

The chain joins TRBV20-1 to TRBJ2-7; no definite D call. Germline CDR1 DFQATT, CDR2 SNEGSKA (reference sequence). Deletions cut 1 base from V and 6 bases from J, with 7 bases between. CDR3 length equals 11 residues. The CDR3 sequence: CSARADGEQYF. The CDR3 DNA is TGCAGTGCTAGAGCGGACGGCGAGCAGTACTTC.

The chain's CDR3 is CASSPGTGEGETQYF. CDR3 sequence (DNA): TGTGCCAGTAGTCCCGGGACAGGGGAGGGTGAGACCCAGTACTTC. This chain uses TRBV19 with TRBJ2-5; 10 bases align to TRBD1. The CDR3 spans 15 residues. Germline CDR1 LNHDA, CDR2 SQIVND (reference sequence). Losses at the gene ends were 5 bases for V and 5 bases for J; bases not matched to a gene: 8.

By share, this clonotype counts as medium-sized. A read error may account for a junction end that differs from germline. The DNA for the CDR3 is TGTGCCAGCAGCTTCCAAGAGACCCAGTACTTC. Its protein product is CASSFQETQYF. The V gene is TRBV5-1, the J gene TRBJ2-5; D unresolved. The CDR3 has 11 amino acids. The germline V gene encodes CDR1 SGHRS and CDR2 YFSETQ.

This clonotype was observed a few times. The chain carries TRBV5-8 and TRBJ1-1, with 7 bases aligning to TRBD1. Germline V gene data show CDR1 as SGHTS and CDR2 as YDEGEE. V lost 1 base to trimming and J lost 9 bases; unmatched junction nucleotides: 6. The CDR3 sequence is 13 residues long. CDR3 sequence (DNA): TGTGCCAGCAGCTTGCGAGGGGGCCTTCAAGCTTTCTTT. Translation: CASSLRGGLQAFF.

There are a few counts of this clonotype. The V and J genes are TRBV6-6 and TRBJ2-6; either TRBD1 or TRBD2 may fit D (6 bases each). The CDR3 totals 19 residues. Germline lookup yields CDR1 MNHNY and CDR2 SVGAGI (reference sequence). Trimming stripped 4 bases from V and 0 bases from J, with 19 bases between. The CDR3 nucleotides read TGTGCCAGCAGTTTTGCTCGACAGGCGGGGAGCTCTGGGGCCAACGTCCTGACTTTC. It translates to CASSFARQAGSSGANVLTF.

This clonotype occurred a few times. For the CDR3, the DNA is TGTGCCAGCAGGTTAACGGCGGGGCCGAACTATGGCTACACCTTC. Translation gives CASRLTAGPNYGYTF. V and J are TRBV28 and TRBJ1-2; possible D gene TRBD1, 5 bases. Trimming cost V 6 bases and J 2 bases, with 16 bases left between them. CDR1 is MDHEN and CDR2 is SYDVKM in the germline V gene. CDR3 length: 15 residues.

Many counts were recorded for this clonotype. V gene TRBV12-3 or TRBV12-4 combines with J gene TRBJ2-1; D might be TRBD1 or TRBD2, each matching 5 bases. V was pared by 3 bases and J by 5 bases, with 11 bases between. CDR3 length equals 14 residues. The CDR3 DNA sequence: TGTGCCAGCAGTTTGGGACGGGTAGACAATGAGCAGTTCTTC. This sequence encodes CASSLGRVDNEQFF.

This clonotype was counted between two and nine times. J is TRBJ1-5 and V is TRBV10-3, with 8 bases matching TRBD1. The germline gives CDR1 ENHRY, CDR2 SYGVKD. This CDR3 spans 15 amino acids. The V and J ends lost 10 bases and 3 bases, in that order; junction bases with no gene match: 11. CDR3 region: CATHPGQGLNQPQHF. In DNA, the CDR3 is TGTGCCACCCACCCCGGACAGGGACTCAATCAGCCCCAGCATTTT.

The rearrangement uses TRBV12-5 and TRBJ2-3; D may be TRBD2 (5 bases). The CDR3 totals 14 residues. V was shortened by 2 bases and J by 2 bases, with 8 bases between the two germline ends. Germline loops: CDR1 LGHNT, CDR2 FRNRAP. The DNA of the CDR3 is TGTGCTAGTGGTTTGTACGGGATCACAGATACGCAGTATTTT. Translated: CASGLYGITDTQYF.

This clonotype turned up a few times. This rearrangement joins TRBV7-9 to TRBJ2-5; 9 positions agree with TRBD1. Germline CDR1 and CDR2: SEHNR and FQNEAQ (reference sequence). V shed 5 bases, J shed 4 bases, and the junction held 5 bases outside the gene matches. This CDR3 is built from 14 residues. The CDR3 DNA follows: TGTGCCAGCAGCCCCCGGACAGGGGCAGAGACCCAGTACTTC. This encodes CASSPRTGAETQYF.

This clonotype was counted between two and nine times. The J gene is TRBJ2-1, the V gene TRBV5-1; 9 nucleotides agree with TRBD1. The J segment lost 5 bases and the V segment lost 7 bases, leaving 7 bases of the junction unmatched. The CDR3 runs to 14 residues. Germline CDR1 is SGHRS and CDR2 is YFSETQ. The CDR3 region has the DNA TGCGCCAGCTCCCGGGACAGGGAAAACAATGAGCAGTTCTTC. Its translation is CASSRDRENNEQFF.

This clonotype was counted a few times. The chain couples TRBV2 to TRBJ2-2, with D tentatively TRBD1 (6 bases). The CDR3 runs to 13 residues. CDR1 is SNHLY and CDR2 is FYNNEI in the germline V gene. V gave up 7 bases and J gave up 6 bases, with 12 bases separating them. The CDR3 sequence is CASNRQAAGELFF. CDR3 nucleotide sequence: TGTGCCAGCAACAGACAGGCGGCCGGGGAGCTGTTTTTT.

This clonotype was detected ten times or more. The chain recombines TRBV6-5 with TRBJ2-3, with 12 bases lining up with TRBD2. CDR1 and CDR2 from the germline V gene are MNHEY and SVGAGI. Losses at the gene ends were 6 bases for V and 1 base for J; bases not matched to a gene: 8. The CDR3 length is 17 residues. CDR3 amino acids: CASSRGLAGSGTDTQYF. The DNA for the CDR3 is TGTGCCAGCAGCCGCGGACTAGCGGGATCTGGCACAGATACGCAGTATTTT.

This clonotype was detected only a few times. The V call is TRBV20-1, the J call TRBJ2-3; D gene ambiguous. V gave up 5 bases and J gave up 4 bases, with 16 bases separating them. The CDR3 has 14 residues. Per the germline V gene, CDR1 is DFQATT and CDR2 is SNEGSKA (reference sequence). In DNA form, the CDR3 reads TGCAGTGCTCGACGGTTCGGGTGGCCAGATACGCAGTATTTT. Translating it yields CSARRFGWPDTQYF.

This chain joins TRBV3-1 and TRBJ2-3; no firm D call. CDR3 size: 14 residues. Trimming left V 3 bases short and J 3 bases short, with 10 bases between. Germline assignment: CDR1 LGHDT and CDR2 YNNKEL (reference sequence). CDR3 sequence (DNA): TGTGCCAGCAGCCAGGCTTCCCGGACAGATACGCAGTATTTT. Protein: CASSQASRTDTQYF.

This clonotype was counted a few times. The rearrangement links TRBV20-1 to TRBJ1-5; D uncertain. V was cut by 0 bases and J by 0 bases, with 6 bases left in between. The CDR3 extends over 14 amino acids. Germline V lookup: CDR1 DFQATT, CDR2 SNEGSKA (reference sequence). Written as DNA, the CDR3 is TGCAGTGCTAGAGACGAAGGTAGCAATCAGCCCCAGCATTTT. Translated: CSARDEGSNQPQHF.

This chain's CDR3 is CASSHLQRGGLGPQDTQYF. In nucleotides, the CDR3 is TGTGCCAGCAGCCATTTGCAGCGGGGGGGCCTCGGGCCACAGGATACGCAGTATTTT. This chain uses TRBV4-2 with TRBJ2-3; TRBD2 matches at 10 bases. CDR1 and CDR2 (germline): LGHNA, YNFKEQ. Trimming took 3 bases from V and 6 from J; bases not matched to a gene: 18. The CDR3 extends over 19 amino acids.

This rearrangement joins TRBV20-1 to TRBJ2-6, with no clear D. The germline gives CDR1 DFQATT, CDR2 SNEGSKA (reference sequence). There are 14 residues in the CDR3. V lost 6 bases and J lost 1, with 10 bases in between. The CDR3 protein is CSAARASGANVLTF. The CDR3 nucleotides are TGCAGTGCGGCAAGGGCGTCTGGGGCCAACGTCCTGACTTTC.

This clonotype occurred many times. The J gene is TRBJ2-3, the V gene TRBV7-9; D may correspond to TRBD1 or TRBD2 (5 bases each). Germline CDR1 reads SEHNR; CDR2 reads FQNEAQ (reference sequence). V lost 4 bases and J lost 4, with 12 bases in between. The CDR3 consists of 14 residues. CDR3 protein: CASSYRGLADTQYF. In nucleotides, the CDR3 is TGTGCCAGCAGCTACCGGGGCCTGGCAGATACGCAGTATTTT. Drawing the rest from reference TRBV7-9 and TRBJ2-3, the complete variable domain is DTGVSQNPRHKITKRGQNVTFRCDPISEHNRLYWYRQTLGQGPEFLTYFQNEAQLEKSRLLSDRFSAERPKGSFSTLEIQRTEQGDSAMYLCASSYRGLADTQYFGPGTRLTVL.

The chain uses TRBV12-3 or TRBV12-4 and TRBJ2-1, with 14 positions matching TRBD2. The ends lost 6 bases at V and 7 bases at J; junction bases unmatched: 5. This CDR3 region has 15 residues. In nucleotides, the CDR3 is TGTGCCAGCAGGGAGACTAGCGGGGGGGTAAATGAGCAGTTCTTC. It encodes CASRETSGGVNEQFF.

The chain links TRBV3-1 to TRBJ1-1; D gene uncertain. The CDR3 consists of 16 residues. V lost 0 bases and J lost 2, with 13 bases in between. The germline CDR1 and CDR2 sequences are LGHDT and YNNKEL (reference sequence). In DNA form, the CDR3 reads TGTGCCAGCAGCCAAGATTATGGGAGTTTAAACACTGAAGCTTTCTTT. This codes for CASSQDYGSLNTEAFF.

The chain combines TRBV5-6 with TRBJ2-5, with 7 bases lining up with TRBD1. J gave up 2 bases and V 3 bases, and 7 bases lay outside the gene matches. The CDR3 contains 15 residues. CDR1 and CDR2 from the germline V gene are SGHDT and YYEEEE. The CDR3 protein is CASSSPGQKQETQYF. The DNA for the CDR3 is TGTGCCAGCAGCTCACCGGGACAGAAACAAGAGACCCAGTACTTC.